Below are 21 T cell receptor beta chains sequenced from a single sample in a study of blood T cell repertoires in COVID-19. Sequencing was performed with immunoSEQ multiplex PCR; in TCRdb, only in-frame clones are kept and a portion is missing. Altogether about 220,000 clones are present, almost 90% being singletons, with the ten largest covering 14% to 15%. The sequencing input was PBMCs or T cells enriched from blood (not recorded which). Receptors originate from a woman aged 50 to 65 with acute COVID-19.

The chain recombines TRBV6-5 with TRBJ2-1; D unclear. The CDR3 totals 15 residues. Looked up from germline, CDR1 is MNHEY and CDR2 is SVGAGI. The V and J ends lost 0 bases and 5 bases respectively, with 11 bases between them. The CDR3 sequence: CASSYSDARDNEQFF. The DNA of the CDR3 is TGTGCCAGCAGTTACTCCGATGCCCGAGACAATGAGCAGTTCTTC.

The V gene is TRBV23-1, the J gene TRBJ1-1, with D possibly being TRBD1 (5 bases). TRBV23-1 is classed as an ORF, of uncertain function. V was shortened by 0 bases and J by 1 base, with 6 bases between the two germline ends. The CDR3 runs 14 residues. The CDR3 protein is CASSQSDRNTEAFF. Written as DNA, the CDR3 is TGCGCCAGCAGTCAATCCGACAGGAACACTGAAGCTTTCTTT.

The chain has TRBV27 and TRBJ2-6, with TRBD2 matching over 7 bases. The V and J ends lost 2 bases and 0 bases, in that order; junction bases with no gene match: 4. The V gene's germline CDR1 is MNHEY and CDR2 SMNVEV (reference sequence). The CDR3 is made up of 17 amino acids. The CDR3 coding sequence is TGTGCCAGCAGTTTAGAGGGAGGGCCCTCTGGGGCCAACGTCCTGACTTTC. Its translation is CASSLEGGPSGANVLTF.

This clone has just one count. This chain uses TRBV6-5 with TRBJ1-4; no definite D call. Germline V gives CDR1 MNHEY, CDR2 SVGAGI. V lost 0 bases and J 6 bases, leaving 11 bases between the germline ends. This CDR3 contains 15 residues. In DNA form, the CDR3 reads TGTGCCAGCAGTTACTCGAGAGGTTTGGATGAAAAACTGTTTTTT. Translation: CASSYSRGLDEKLFF.

V and J are TRBV18 and TRBJ1-5; 9 bases are shared with TRBD1. The CDR3 is 14 residues long. Trimming at V came to 3 bases and at J to 6 bases, leaving 3 bases not matched to a gene. Germline CDR1 and CDR2: KGHSH and LQKENI. CDR3 loop: CASSPGQGAQPQHF. The DNA for the CDR3 is TGTGCCAGCTCACCGGGACAGGGTGCTCAGCCCCAGCATTTT.

This chain links TRBV5-1 with TRBJ2-1; 8 bases line up with TRBD2. The CDR3 covers 14 residues. Germline V gene lookup returns CDR1 SGHRS and CDR2 YFSETQ. The J segment lost 8 bases and the V segment lost 4 bases, leaving 8 bases of the junction unmatched. The CDR3 sequence: CASSEAGVVYEQFF. CDR3 nucleotide sequence: TGCGCCAGCAGCGAAGCGGGAGTAGTCTATGAGCAGTTCTTC.

The rearrangement links TRBV10-3 to TRBJ1-2, with TRBD1 matching 8 bases. The CDR3 runs to 13 residues. After removal of 2 bases from V and 6 bases from J, the junction contained 2 bases not matched to a gene. CDR1 ENHRY and CDR2 SYGVKD come from the germline V gene. As DNA, the CDR3 is TGTGCCATCAGTGAGGCACAGGGGGATGGCTACACCTTC. As protein: CAISEAQGDGYTF.

There are a few counts of this clone. V usage is TRBV19 and J usage is TRBJ1-1; D gene ambiguous. The V gene's germline CDR1 is LNHDA and CDR2 SQIVND (reference sequence). V dropped 6 bases and J dropped 2 bases, with 16 bases sitting between them. The CDR3 loop spans 15 amino acids. This CDR3 reads CASSPIPDFNTEAFF. Written as DNA, the CDR3 is TGTGCCAGTAGCCCCATCCCAGATTTTAACACTGAAGCTTTCTTT.

The chain combines TRBV6-1 with TRBJ1-1; TRBD1 agrees at 7 bases. Germline V gene sequence: CDR1 MNHNS, CDR2 SASEGT. The V segment lost 0 bases and the J segment 8 bases; nucleotides outside the gene matches: 15. The CDR3 totals 17 residues. CDR3: CASSEAVAGTVSSEAFF. CDR3 coding DNA: TGTGCCAGCAGTGAAGCGGTGGCGGGGACAGTTTCCTCAGAAGCTTTCTTT.

V gene TRBV9 combines with J gene TRBJ2-1; D gene unclear. Germline V CDR1 and CDR2: SGDLS, YYNGEE. This CDR3 has 15 amino acids. The V end was cut by 6 bases, the J end by 7 bases, with 20 bases between. In nucleotides, the CDR3 is TGTGCCAGCATCCTAACCCCGGAGCCGCCGAATGAGCAGTTCTTC. This translates into CASILTPEPPNEQFF.

The rearrangement links TRBV4-2 to TRBJ1-6; 8 bases fit TRBD1. CDR1 LGHNA and CDR2 YNFKEQ come from the germline V gene. The CDR3 covers 16 residues. V lost 0 bases and J lost 7; bases outside the gene matches: 5. CDR3 coding DNA: TGTGCCAGCAGCCAAGATCCCACAGGGGGAAATTCACCCCTCCACTTT. This sequence encodes CASSQDPTGGNSPLHF.

This chain joins TRBV7-8 and TRBJ2-3, with 10 positions matching TRBD2. Germline-derived CDR1 and CDR2 are SGHVS and FQNEAQ. Trimming cost V 4 bases and J 0 bases; bases outside gene matches: 4. CDR3 length: 16 residues. The DNA for the CDR3 is TGTGCCAGCAGCTACACTAGCGGGGCTAGCACAGATACGCAGTATTTT. This gives the protein CASSYTSGASTDTQYF.

The genes are TRBV5-6 and TRBJ2-6; tentatively, D is TRBD2 (5 bases). The CDR3 sequence is 16 residues long. The V and J ends lost 6 bases and 1 base respectively, with 14 bases between them. In germline, CDR1 is SGHDT, CDR2 YYEEEE. The CDR3 loop reads CASNIGVGSGANVLTF. The CDR3 DNA is TGTGCCAGCAACATCGGGGTTGGTTCTGGGGCCAACGTCCTGACTTTC.

This clone was picked up one time. The chain recombines TRBV9 with TRBJ2-7; tentatively, D is TRBD2 (6 bases). Germline lookup yields CDR1 SGDLS and CDR2 YYNGEE. Trimming pared 3 bases from V and 6 bases from J, leaving 13 bases between. The CDR3 runs 13 residues. The chain's CDR3 is CASSGNKEGEQYF. The CDR3 DNA reads as TGTGCCAGCAGCGGAAACAAGGAGGGCGAGCAGTACTTC.

The V gene is TRBV28, the J gene TRBJ1-3; perhaps TRBD1 as D (6 bases). The CDR3 totals 15 residues. Germline CDR1 and CDR2: MDHEN and SYDVKM. V lost 6 bases and J lost 2, with 14 bases in between. The CDR3 loop is CASSTSGDPGNTIYF. In nucleotides, the CDR3 is TGTGCCAGCAGCACCTCAGGGGACCCTGGAAACACCATATATTTT. Combining the CDR3 with reference TRBV28 and TRBJ1-3 gives the whole variable domain DVKVTQSSRYLVKRTGEKVFLECVQDMDHENMFWYRQDPGLGLRLIYFSYDVKMKEKGDIPEGYSVSREKKERFSLILESASTNQTSMYLCASSTSGDPGNTIYFGEGSWLTVV.

The chain links TRBV11-2 to TRBJ2-7; D perhaps matches TRBD2 (5 bases). CDR1 SGHAT and CDR2 FQNNGV come from the germline V gene. Trimming took 5 bases from V and 1 from J, leaving 12 bases between them. This CDR3 contains 14 residues. CDR3 DNA: TGTGCCAGCAGCCCTGGACTTCATTCCTACGAGCAGTACTTC. This encodes CASSPGLHSYEQYF. The whole variable domain, filled in from reference TRBV11-2 and TRBJ2-7, reads EAGVAQSPRYKIIEKRQSVAFWCNPISGHATLYWYQQILGQGPKLLIQFQNNGVVDDSQLPKDRFSAERLKGVDSTLKIQPAKLEDSAVYLCASSPGLHSYEQYFGPGTRLTVT.

The chain joins TRBV19 to TRBJ2-1; D remains ambiguous. CDR1 and CDR2 from the germline V gene are LNHDA and SQIVND (reference sequence). The CDR3 is made up of 15 amino acids. V gave up 1 base and J gave up 4 bases, with 11 bases separating them. The CDR3 loop reads CASSIAPAIYNEQFF. The CDR3 DNA is TGTGCCAGTAGTATAGCGCCTGCGATATACAATGAGCAGTTCTTC. Looking up the rest from reference TRBV19 and TRBJ2-1 gives the full variable domain: DGGITQSPKYLFRKEGQNVTLSCEQNLNHDAMYWYRQDPGQGLRLIYYSQIVNDFQKGDIAEGYSVSREKKESFPLTVTSAQKNPTAFYLCASSIAPAIYNEQFFGPGTRLTVL.

Here the CDR3 reads CASSLGGSREQYF. DNA for the CDR3: TGTGCCAGCAGCTTAGGCGGGAGTCGCGAGCAGTACTTC. V gene TRBV7-6 combines with J gene TRBJ2-7; 7 bases align to TRBD2. The CDR3 extends over 13 amino acids. CDR1 SGHVS and CDR2 FNYEAQ come from the germline V gene. With V trimmed by 1 base and J by 6 bases, 3 bases remained unmatched.

The chain links TRBV7-3 to TRBJ2-3; D remains ambiguous. This CDR3 region has 13 residues. The V end was cut by 3 bases, the J end by 5 bases, with 9 bases between. The germline gives CDR1 SGHTA, CDR2 FQGTGA. DNA for the CDR3: TGTGCCAGCAGCTTTAGAGGTGAAGATACGCAGTATTTT. This gives the protein CASSFRGEDTQYF.

The genes are TRBV5-1 and TRBJ2-3, with 7 nucleotides matching TRBD1. The CDR3 covers 18 residues. Germline loops: CDR1 SGHRS, CDR2 YFSETQ. V shed 0 bases and J 4 bases; nucleotides not matched to a gene: 14. The CDR3 sequence: CASSLGGGAAFRADTQYF. CDR3 bases: TGCGCCAGCAGCTTGGGAGGGGGCGCGGCGTTTCGGGCAGATACGCAGTATTTT.

The V gene is TRBV6-5, the J gene TRBJ2-7; TRBD2 is a possible D gene (5 bases). Per germline, CDR1 MNHEY and CDR2 SVGAGI. The CDR3 extends over 15 amino acids. The V end was cut by 6 bases, the J end by 1 base, with 16 bases between. The CDR3 loop is CASSPPGSRSYEQYF. In nucleotides, the CDR3 is TGTGCCAGCAGCCCCCCGGGGAGCCGATCCTACGAGCAGTACTTC.